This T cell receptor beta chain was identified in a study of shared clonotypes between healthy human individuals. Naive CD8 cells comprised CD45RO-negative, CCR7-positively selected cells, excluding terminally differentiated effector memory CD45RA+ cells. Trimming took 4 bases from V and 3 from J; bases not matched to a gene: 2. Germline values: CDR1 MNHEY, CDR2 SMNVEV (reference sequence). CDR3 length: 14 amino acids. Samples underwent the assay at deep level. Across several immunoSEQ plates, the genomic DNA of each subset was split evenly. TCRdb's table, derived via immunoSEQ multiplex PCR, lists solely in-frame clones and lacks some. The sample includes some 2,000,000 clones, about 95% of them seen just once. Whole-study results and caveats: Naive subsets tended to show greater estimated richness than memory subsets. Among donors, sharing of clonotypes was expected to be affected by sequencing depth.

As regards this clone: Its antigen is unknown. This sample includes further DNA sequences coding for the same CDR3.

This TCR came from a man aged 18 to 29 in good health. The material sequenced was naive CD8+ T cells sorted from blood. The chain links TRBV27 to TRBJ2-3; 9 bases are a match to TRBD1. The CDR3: CASSSGQGTDTQYF. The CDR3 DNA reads TGTGCCAGCAGTTCAGGACAGGGGACAGATACGCAGTATTTT.